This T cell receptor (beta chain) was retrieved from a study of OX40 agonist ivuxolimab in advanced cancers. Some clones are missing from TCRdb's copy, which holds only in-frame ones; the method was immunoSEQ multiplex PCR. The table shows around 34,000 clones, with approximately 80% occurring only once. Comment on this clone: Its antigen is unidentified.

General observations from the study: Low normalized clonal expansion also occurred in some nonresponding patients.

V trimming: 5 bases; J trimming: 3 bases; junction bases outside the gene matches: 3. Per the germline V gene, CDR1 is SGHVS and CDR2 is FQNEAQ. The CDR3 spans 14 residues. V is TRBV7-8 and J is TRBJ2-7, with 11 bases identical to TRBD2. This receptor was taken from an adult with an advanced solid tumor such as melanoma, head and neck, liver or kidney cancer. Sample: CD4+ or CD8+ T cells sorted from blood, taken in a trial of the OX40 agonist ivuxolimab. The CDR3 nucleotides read TGTGCCAGCAGCCCAGGGACTAGCGGCTACGAGCAGTACTTC. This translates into CASSPGTSGYEQYF.